These 10 T cell receptor beta chains were sequenced from one sample in a study of CD8+CD57+ T cells in acquired aplastic anemia. Both TCR beta VDJ combination and CDR3 sequence profiling were carried out. Genomic DNA was the template for this profiling. TCRdb re-derived calls from the reads in MiXCR, one entry per CDR3 protein. Counted here are 120,000 or so distinct CDR3 sequences, about 46% occurring once; the ten biggest clones make up about 2.7%. Sequencing was performed on sorted CD4+, CD8+, or CD8+CD57+ T cells (not recorded which) from PBMCs. These receptor sequences come from a human donor in good health, serving as a control.

V gene TRBV15 combines with J gene TRBJ2-1, with 9 bases identical to TRBD1. The CDR3 is made up of 15 amino acids. Germline V gene data show CDR1 as LNHNV and CDR2 as YYDKDF (reference sequence). The V segment lost 0 bases and the J segment 5 bases; nucleotides outside the gene matches: 2. The CDR3 sequence: CATSREGQGDNEQFF. The CDR3 DNA reads as TGTGCCACCAGCAGAGAGGGACAGGGAGACAATGAGCAGTTCTTC. The full variable domain, rest sourced from reference TRBV15 and TRBJ2-1, is DAMVIQNPRYQVTQFGKPVTLSCSQTLNHNVMYWYQQKSSQAPKLLFHYYDKDFNNEADTPDNFQSRRPNTSFCFLDIRSPGLGDTAMYLCATSREGQGDNEQFFGPGTRLTVL.

This clonotype appeared many times. The J gene is TRBJ2-7, the V gene TRBV12-3 or TRBV12-4; possibly TRBD1 for D (6 bases). The CDR3 totals 14 residues. V gave up 4 bases and J gave up 2 bases, with 12 bases separating them. The CDR3 spells CASSSWDNTYEQYF. The CDR3 coding sequence is TGTGCCAGCAGTTCGTGGGACAATACCTACGAGCAGTACTTC.

This clonotype was recorded many times. This chain connects TRBV6-7 to TRBJ1-6; a possible D gene is TRBD1 (6 bases). TRBV6-7 is flagged as an ORF with uncertain function. Trimming cost V 10 bases and J 5 bases, with 18 bases left between them. The CDR3 has 15 amino acids. The CDR3 region has the DNA TGTGCCACGGAACAGGGCGCCAAAGATAATTCACCCCTCCACTTT. It specifies CATEQGAKDNSPLHF.

The V gene is TRBV19, the J gene TRBJ2-7; 7 positions agree with TRBD1. Unmatched junction bases numbered 6, after V lost 4 bases and J lost 3 bases. Germline V CDR1 and CDR2: LNHDA, SQIVND (reference sequence). This CDR3 has 14 residues. The chain's CDR3 is CASSTTGTDYEQYF. Written as DNA, the CDR3 is TGTGCCAGTAGTACCACAGGGACAGACTACGAGCAGTACTTC.

This clonotype was seen a single time. The chain uses TRBV25-1 and TRBJ2-1; TRBD1 is a possible D gene (5 bases). V dropped 8 bases and J dropped 6 bases, with 17 bases sitting between them. The CDR3 is 14 amino acids. CDR1 MGHDK and CDR2 SYGVNS come from the germline V gene. This CDR3 reads CASRTQGTGNEQFF. CDR3 in DNA: TGTGCCAGCCGTACGCAGGGTACGGGCAATGAGCAGTTCTTC.

The chain recombines TRBV10-2 with TRBJ1-6, with a possible D match to TRBD1 (5 bases). The CDR3 length is 16 residues. The germline V and J ends were trimmed by 5 bases and 5 bases, with 16 bases remaining between them. The germline CDR1 and CDR2 sequences are WSHSY and SAAADI. The CDR3, as DNA: TGCGCCAGCAGTCGGGCCGGGACGGGAAATAATTCACCCCTCCACTTT. Protein sequence: CASSRAGTGNNSPLHF.

This clonotype has just one count. The chain uses TRBV2 and TRBJ2-7; 10 nucleotides line up with TRBD2. Looked up from germline, CDR1 is SNHLY and CDR2 is FYNNEI. This CDR3 comprises 13 residues. V gave up 6 bases and J gave up 3 bases; unmatched junction bases: 2. CDR3: CASRLAGDYEQYF. The CDR3 coding sequence is TGTGCCAGCAGGCTAGCGGGAGACTACGAGCAGTACTTC.

This clonotype was detected a few times. The J gene is TRBJ1-3, the V gene TRBV10-3; TRBD1 might be the D (6 bases). Trimming removed 5 bases at V and 2 bases at J, with 13 bases between. The CDR3 contains 15 residues. The germline CDR1 and CDR2 sequences are ENHRY and SYGVKD. The CDR3 here is CAISPAQGAGNTIYF. The CDR3 DNA sequence: TGTGCCATCAGTCCAGCACAGGGCGCTGGAAACACCATATATTTT.

This clonotype was observed many times. This chain uses TRBV18 with TRBJ2-5; no clear D gene. Germline V gene data show CDR1 as KGHSH and CDR2 as LQKENI. Trimming removed 3 bases at V and 5 bases at J, with 16 bases between. This CDR3 is 15 amino acids long. CDR3 residues: CASSPNSGDKETQYF. CDR3 DNA sequence: TGTGCCAGCTCACCTAATAGTGGCGACAAGGAGACCCAGTACTTC.

This clonotype appeared once. The rearrangement joins TRBV6-2 or TRBV6-3 to TRBJ1-6; TRBD1 might be the D (5 bases). V lost 1 base, J lost 5 bases, and 18 bases lay in between. Germline CDR1 reads MNHEY; CDR2 reads SVGEGT. This CDR3 is built from 18 residues. CDR3 protein: CASSYYFGPGPHNSPLHF. Here the CDR3 DNA reads TGTGCCAGCAGTTACTATTTCGGGCCGGGACCACATAATTCACCCCTCCACTTT.